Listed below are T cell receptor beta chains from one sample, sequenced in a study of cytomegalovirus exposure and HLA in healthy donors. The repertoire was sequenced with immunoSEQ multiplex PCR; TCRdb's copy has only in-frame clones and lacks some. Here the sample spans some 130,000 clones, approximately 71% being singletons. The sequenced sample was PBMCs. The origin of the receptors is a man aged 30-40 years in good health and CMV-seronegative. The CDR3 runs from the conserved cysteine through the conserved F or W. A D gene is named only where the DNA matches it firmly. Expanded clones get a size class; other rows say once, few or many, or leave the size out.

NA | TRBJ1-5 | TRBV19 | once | TGTGCCAGTCAGACAGCCAATCAGCCCCAGCATTTT | CASQTANQPQHF
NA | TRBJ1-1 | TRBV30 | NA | TGTGCCTGGAGTCCGACAGGGAACACTGAAGCTTTCTTT | CAWSPTGNTEAFF
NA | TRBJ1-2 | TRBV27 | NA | TGTGCCAGCAGTCCCTGGGGAGGGCGGAGTGGCTACACCTTC | CASSPWGGRSGYTF
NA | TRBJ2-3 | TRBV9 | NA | TGTGCCAGCAGCGTTAGCGGTCGCTACACAGATACGCAGTATTTT | CASSVSGRYTDTQYF
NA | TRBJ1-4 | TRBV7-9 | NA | TGTGCCAGCAGCCCCAGGGGTTCAAACGAGTGGGAAAAACTGTTTTTT | CASSPRGSNEWEKLFF
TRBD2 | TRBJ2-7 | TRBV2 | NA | TGTGCCAGCAGTGGACTAGCGGGCCCCTACGAGCAGTACTTC | CASSGLAGPYEQYF
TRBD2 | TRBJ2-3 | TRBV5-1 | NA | TGCGCCAGCAGCTTGCTGGCGGGAGGCACAGATACGCAGTATTTT | CASSLLAGGTDTQYF
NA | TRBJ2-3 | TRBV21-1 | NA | TGTGCCAGCAGCCCTCTACCCGGGAGAGGGGGCGCATACACAGATACGCAGTATTTT | CASSPLPGRGGAYTDTQYF
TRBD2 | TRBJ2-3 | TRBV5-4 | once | TGTGCCAGCAATCCAGCGGGACTCACAGATACGCAGTATTTT | CASNPAGLTDTQYF
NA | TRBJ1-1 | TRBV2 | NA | TGTGCCAGCAGTGAACAGGGAGGGACTGAAGCTTTCTTT | CASSEQGGTEAFF
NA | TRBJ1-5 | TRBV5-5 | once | TGTGCCAGCAGCTTTTTCCTCAGGGACACCCGACGGGGCAATCAGCCCCAGCATTTT | CASSFFLRDTRRGNQPQHF
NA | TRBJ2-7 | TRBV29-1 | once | TGCAGCGCAACGAGTCAAGGGGACGAGCAGTACTTC | CSATSQGDEQYF
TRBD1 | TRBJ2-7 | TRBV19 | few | TGTGCCAGTAGTGCAGGACAGGGGTTTAGCGAGCAGTACTTC | CASSAGQGFSEQYF
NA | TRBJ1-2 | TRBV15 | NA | TGTGCCACCAGCAGAGTTACAGCATCTAACTATGGCTACACCTTC | CATSRVTASNYGYTF
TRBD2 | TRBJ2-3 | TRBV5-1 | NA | TGCGCCAGCAGCCGCCGGACTAGCGGGACCACAGATACGCAGTATTTT | CASSRRTSGTTDTQYF